The clone carrying this TCR beta chain showed up just a few times. The sample comes from a study of T cells after yellow fever vaccination. The length of the CDR3 is 15 residues. With V trimmed by 5 bases and J by 5 bases, 7 bases remained unmatched. The germline CDR1 and CDR2 sequences are SGHRS and YFSETQ. TCRdb re-called the 5' RACE reads through MiXCR, storing one row per CDR3 protein. Counted here are around 320,000 distinct CDR3 sequences, about 10% occurring once; the ten biggest clones make up about 3.7%. The sequence was collected from a man aged 18 to 30 who received the YFV17D yellow fever vaccine. Sequencing used CD4+ T cells sorted from PBMCs, obtained 5 days after the yellow fever booster vaccination. This chain connects TRBV5-1 to TRBJ1-6, with TRBD1 matching over 7 bases. The CDR3 coding sequence is TGCGCCAGCAGGTTGACAGGGATCGATAATTCACCCCTCCACTTT. Protein product: CASRLTGIDNSPLHF.